These 32 T cell receptor beta chains were sequenced from one sample in a study of cytomegalovirus exposure and HLA in healthy donors. Amplification used 60 Vbeta primers and 13 Jbeta primers. Libraries were prepared by immunoSEQ multiplex PCR; TCRdb keeps only in-frame clonotypes and omits some of them. The sample lists more than 110,000 clones; about 76% were seen once. The material sequenced was PBMCs. The source is a female donor in good health and CMV-seronegative.

The chain uses TRBV29-1 and TRBJ1-5; 7 positions agree with TRBD1. Trimming took 4 bases from V and 3 from J; bases not matched to a gene: 3. This CDR3 contains 13 residues. Per the germline V gene, CDR1 is SQVTM and CDR2 is ANQGSEA. The CDR3 DNA is TGCAGCGTTGCGGGACAGAACAATCAGCCCCAGCATTTT. Translating it yields CSVAGQNNQPQHF.

The gene calls are TRBV7-2 and TRBJ1-2; possibly TRBD1 for D (6 bases). V lost 4 bases to trimming and J lost 12 bases, with 18 bases between them. Germline CDR1 SGHTA, CDR2 FQGNSA. This CDR3 contains 13 residues. The CDR3: CASSSGTRVEDTF. Written as DNA, the CDR3 is TGTGCCAGCAGCTCAGGGACAAGGGTGGAGGACACCTTC.

This sequence joins TRBV7-2 and TRBJ2-5; 7 nucleotides agree with TRBD1. The J call is in doubt because the DNA end fits TRBJ2-7 better. From germline, CDR1 is SGHTA and CDR2 FQGNSA. CDR3 length equals 14 residues. The CDR3 loop is CASRTGWGSYEQYF. In DNA, the CDR3 is TGTGCCAGTCGGACAGGTTGGGGTTCCTACGAGCAGTACTTC.

The rearrangement links TRBV4-3 to TRBJ2-5; D remains unclear. CDR1 is LGHNA and CDR2 is YSLEER in the germline V gene. Trimming removed 2 bases at V and 1 base at J, with 8 bases between. This CDR3 contains 14 residues. CDR3 sequence (DNA): TGCGCCAGCAGCCAATTTCGAGGCCAAGAGACCCAGTACTTC. It encodes CASSQFRGQETQYF.

V gene TRBV19 combines with J gene TRBJ2-5, with TRBD2 matching 9 bases. Trimming removed 3 bases from V and 3 bases from J; junction bases left unmatched: 8. Per the germline V gene, CDR1 is LNHDA and CDR2 is SQIVND (reference sequence). The CDR3 is 16 amino acids. The CDR3 protein is CASSISRASGEETQYF. The CDR3 DNA reads TGTGCCAGTAGTATCAGTAGGGCTAGCGGGGAAGAGACCCAGTACTTC.

This rearrangement joins TRBV9 to TRBJ1-3, with TRBD1 matching 7 bases. V was clipped by 5 bases and J by 9 bases; unmatched bases: 8. The CDR3 covers 13 residues. Looked up from germline, CDR1 is SGDLS and CDR2 is YYNGEE. CDR3 in DNA: TGTGCCAGCAGTTACAGGGGTAGACCCACCATATATTTT. Amino acids: CASSYRGRPTIYF.

The rearrangement uses TRBV5-1 and TRBJ2-5; 7 positions match TRBD2. CDR1 is SGHRS and CDR2 is YFSETQ in the germline V gene. Germline trimming cut 0 bases from V and 3 bases from J; bases unmatched to any gene: 2. The CDR3 contains 14 residues. The CDR3 reads CASSLAGGKETQYF. CDR3 DNA: TGCGCCAGCAGCTTGGCGGGGGGAAAAGAGACCCAGTACTTC.

This rearrangement joins TRBV6-4 to TRBJ1-4, with D maybe TRBD1 (6 bases). Trimming stripped 3 bases from V and 10 bases from J, with 15 bases between. CDR1 MRHNA and CDR2 SNTAGT come from the germline V gene. The length of the CDR3 is 14 residues. The CDR3 spells CASSDNREQGKLFF. The CDR3 nucleotides are TGTGCCAGCAGTGATAACAGGGAGCAAGGAAAACTGTTTTTT.

The chain combines TRBV19 with TRBJ1-5, with D perhaps matching TRBD1 (6 bases). The germline V and J ends were trimmed by 4 bases and 4 bases, with 17 bases remaining between them. The CDR3 is made up of 16 amino acids. CDR1 is LNHDA and CDR2 is SQIVND in the germline V gene (reference sequence). CDR3: CASSTNREGGNQPQHF. For the CDR3, the DNA is TGTGCCAGTAGTACGAATAGGGAGGGGGGAAATCAGCCCCAGCATTTT.

The chain recombines TRBV12-5 with TRBJ1-2; D ambiguous. CDR1 LGHNT and CDR2 FRNRAP come from the germline V gene. With 5 bases removed from V and 6 bases from J, the gap between germline ends came to 13 bases. CDR3 length equals 13 residues. CDR3 loop: CASGTGGLHGYTF. CDR3 coding DNA: TGTGCTAGTGGTACGGGAGGTCTGCATGGCTACACCTTC. Combining the CDR3 with reference TRBV12-5 and TRBJ1-2 gives the whole variable domain DARVTQTPRHKVTEMGQEVTMRCQPILGHNTVFWYRQTMMQGLELLAYFRNRAPLDDSGMPKDRFSAEMPDATLATLKIQPSEPRDSAVYFCASGTGGLHGYTFGSGTRLTVV.

The V and J genes are TRBV4-2 and TRBJ1-1; D unresolved. Germline V gives CDR1 LGHNA, CDR2 YNFKEQ. V gave up 3 bases and J gave up 5 bases, with 7 bases separating them. The CDR3 length is 12 residues. CDR3 in amino acids: CASSQASTEAFF. The CDR3, as DNA: TGTGCCAGCAGCCAGGCAAGTACTGAAGCTTTCTTT.

The rearrangement links TRBV30 to TRBJ2-2, with 7 bases lining up with TRBD2. The V gene's germline CDR1 is GTSNPN and CDR2 SVGIG (reference sequence). This CDR3 contains 13 residues. V lost 0 bases, J lost 6 bases, and 1 base stayed unmatched. CDR3 sequence reads: CAWSVGGSGELFF. CDR3 sequence (DNA): TGTGCCTGGAGTGTGGGGGGGTCCGGGGAGCTGTTTTTT. The full variable domain, completed using reference TRBV30 and TRBJ2-2, is SQTIHQWPATLVQPVGSPLSLECTVEGTSNPNLYWYRQAAGRGLQLLFYSVGIGQISSEVPQNLSASRPQDRQFILSSKKLLLSDSGFYLCAWSVGGSGELFFGEGSRLTVL.

The rearrangement uses TRBV7-8 and TRBJ1-5; 10 nucleotides match TRBD1. CDR3 length: 15 residues. J was trimmed by 4 bases and V by 3 bases; bases with no gene match: 3. Germline V lookup: CDR1 SGHVS, CDR2 FQNEAQ. In nucleotides, the CDR3 is TGTGCCAGCAGCTTGGGACAGGGGATAAATCAGCCCCAGCATTTT. Its protein is CASSLGQGINQPQHF.

The rearrangement joins TRBV28 to TRBJ2-1, with TRBD1 matching over 11 bases. This CDR3 region has 15 residues. Trimming removed 5 bases from V and 4 bases from J; junction bases left unmatched: 4. The V gene's germline CDR1 is MDHEN and CDR2 SYDVKM. The CDR3 here is CASSGQGAPYNEQFF. The CDR3 bases are TGTGCCAGCAGTGGACAGGGGGCGCCTTACAATGAGCAGTTCTTC.

J is TRBJ2-7 and V is TRBV6-6, with D tentatively TRBD1 (5 bases). The CDR3 runs to 13 residues. Germline V gives CDR1 MNHNY, CDR2 SVGAGI (reference sequence). V lost 5 bases and J 2 bases, leaving 10 bases between the germline ends. CDR3 loop: CASSDSTAYEQYF. The CDR3 DNA sequence: TGTGCCAGCAGTGATTCGACAGCCTACGAGCAGTACTTC.

V usage is TRBV19 and J usage is TRBJ1-3; TRBD1 is a possible D gene (6 bases). V shed 4 bases and J shed 0 bases, with 16 bases lying between them. Germline CDR1 and CDR2: LNHDA and SQIVND (reference sequence). The CDR3 extends over 17 amino acids. The CDR3 loop is CASSTLDSLISGNTIYF. In nucleotides, the CDR3 is TGTGCCAGTAGTACCCTGGACAGCCTGATCTCTGGAAACACCATATATTTT. Full variable domain (outside the CDR3, taken from reference TRBV19 and TRBJ1-3): DGGITQSPKYLFRKEGQNVTLSCEQNLNHDAMYWYRQDPGQGLRLIYYSQIVNDFQKGDIAEGYSVSREKKESFPLTVTSAQKNPTAFYLCASSTLDSLISGNTIYFGEGSWLTVV.

This clone has a handful of counts. The V call is TRBV2, the J call TRBJ2-1; D gene unclear. The length of the CDR3 is 11 residues. Germline CDR1 and CDR2: SNHLY and FYNNEI. With 6 bases removed from V and 12 bases from J, the gap between germline ends came to 12 bases. This CDR3 reads CASRISGPQFF. The CDR3 DNA reads as TGTGCCAGCAGGATTAGTGGTCCGCAGTTCTTC.

CDR3 sequence reads: CASRADSASEQYF. CDR3 nucleotide sequence: TGTGCCAGCAGAGCGGACTCAGCCAGCGAGCAGTACTTC. The chain combines TRBV2 with TRBJ2-7; weak D call: TRBD2 (5 bases). Trimming took off 6 bases at V and 6 bases at J, with 15 bases between the two ends. This CDR3 comprises 13 residues. Germline CDR1 SNHLY, CDR2 FYNNEI. The variable domain in full, with the rest retrieved from reference TRBV2 and TRBJ2-7, is EPEVTQTPSHQVTQMGQEVILRCVPISNHLYFYWYRQILGQKVEFLVSFYNNEISEKSEIFDDQFSVERPDGSNFTLKIRSTKLEDSAMYFCASRADSASEQYFGPGTRLTVT.

The genes are TRBV6-5 and TRBJ1-2, with 7 bases lining up with TRBD1. V was pared by 6 bases and J by 8 bases, with 6 bases of the junction left unmatched. CDR1 MNHEY and CDR2 SVGAGI come from the germline V gene. The CDR3 is 12 amino acids. CDR3 region: CASSSQGIGYTF. DNA for the CDR3: TGTGCCAGCAGCTCACAGGGGATCGGCTACACCTTC.

V gene TRBV5-8 combines with J gene TRBJ2-5; 7 bases are shared with TRBD1. V lost 4 bases, J lost 3 bases, and 6 bases stayed unmatched. The CDR3 spans 14 residues. Looked up from germline, CDR1 is SGHTS and CDR2 is YDEGEE. CDR3 in amino acids: CASSPGTAEETQYF. CDR3 DNA sequence: TGTGCCAGCAGCCCCGGGACAGCAGAAGAGACCCAGTACTTC.

The J gene is TRBJ2-7, the V gene TRBV21-1; TRBD1, as called in the table, went unchecked against the DNA. TRBV21-1 is annotated as a pseudogene. The CDR3 is 15 residues long. CDR3 nucleotides: TGTGCCAGCAGCAAAGAGGCCAGGGGGGTTGGCGAGCAGTACTTC. Encoded protein: CASSKEARGVGEQYF.

This rearrangement joins TRBV19 to TRBJ2-1; 7 nucleotides match TRBD1. V lost 1 base to trimming and J lost 3 bases; unmatched junction nucleotides: 3. This CDR3 region has 15 residues. From germline, CDR1 is LNHDA and CDR2 SQIVND (reference sequence). CDR3 amino acids: CASSIVTGDYNEQFF. The CDR3 bases are TGTGCCAGTAGTATAGTAACAGGGGACTACAATGAGCAGTTCTTC.

This clone turned up a few times. The rearrangement uses TRBV7-8 and TRBJ1-5; D is unresolved. Germline values: CDR1 SGHVS, CDR2 FQNEAQ. CDR3 size: 13 residues. V was clipped by 1 base and J by 5 bases, with 6 bases between them. For the CDR3, the DNA is TGTGCCAGCAGCTTAGGGAGAGATCAGCCCCAGCATTTT. Protein sequence: CASSLGRDQPQHF.

The V and J genes are TRBV5-1 and TRBJ2-5, with 8 bases identical to TRBD1. Unmatched junction bases numbered 6, after V lost 0 bases and J lost 5 bases. This CDR3 spans 15 amino acids. Germline lookup yields CDR1 SGHRS and CDR2 YFSETQ. The CDR3 DNA reads TGCGCCAGCAGCTTGGCCAGGGGGCGCCGGGAGACCCAGTACTTC. Translating it yields CASSLARGRRETQYF. Based on the CDR3 plus reference TRBV5-1 and TRBJ2-5, the full variable domain is KAGVTQTPRYLIKTRGQQVTLSCSPISGHRSVSWYQQTPGQGLQFLFEYFSETQRNKGNFPGRFSGRQFSNSRSEMNVSTLELGDSALYLCASSLARGRRETQYFGPGTRLLVL.

The CDR3 here is CASSQETPAGSDGYTF. The CDR3 bases are TGCGCCAGCAGCCAAGAAACCCCGGCAGGGTCGGATGGCTACACCTTC. The gene calls are TRBV4-3 and TRBJ1-2, with D maybe TRBD1 (5 bases). V was shortened by 0 bases and J by 6 bases, with 17 bases between the two germline ends. CDR3 length: 16 amino acids. Germline lookup yields CDR1 LGHNA and CDR2 YSLEER.

The chain couples TRBV18 to TRBJ2-1, with 10 positions matching TRBD2. Germline-derived CDR1 and CDR2 are KGHSH and LQKENI. The CDR3 covers 16 residues. The J segment lost 3 bases and the V segment lost 8 bases, leaving 10 bases of the junction unmatched. The CDR3 DNA reads as TGTGCCAGCCGAGAGCGTTCTAGCGGGGGCTACAATGAGCAGTTCTTC. It encodes CASRERSSGGYNEQFF.

The chain joins TRBV4-1 to TRBJ1-2, with D possibly TRBD1 on 5 matching bases. V lost 2 bases and J lost 0, with 16 bases in between. Germline CDR1 reads MGHRA; CDR2 reads YSYEKL. The CDR3 spans 17 residues. CDR3 bases: TGCGCCAGCAGCCAACAACCTGGCGGGGCACCTAACTATGGCTACACCTTC. Protein sequence: CASSQQPGGAPNYGYTF.

V is TRBV7-3 and J is TRBJ1-1; the D is unclear. The CDR3 contains 14 residues. With 1 base removed from V and 6 bases from J, the gap between germline ends came to 12 bases. Germline V gene data show CDR1 as SGHTA and CDR2 as FQGTGA. DNA of the CDR3: TGTGCCAGCAGCTTAATCTCGGGGATCGCTGAAGCTTTCTTT. Translating gives CASSLISGIAEAFF.

The rearrangement links TRBV9 to TRBJ1-5; D is perhaps TRBD1 (6 bases). Trimming took 4 bases from V and 5 from J, leaving 16 bases between them. CDR3 size: 15 residues. Germline values: CDR1 SGDLS, CDR2 YYNGEE. The CDR3 DNA reads as TGTGCCAGCAGCTCCTTAGCGACAGGAGATCAGCCCCAGCATTTT. It codes for CASSSLATGDQPQHF.

This sequence joins TRBV6-4 and TRBJ2-5; the match to TRBD2 covers 7 bases. This CDR3 is built from 16 residues. Germline CDR1 is MRHNA and CDR2 is SNTAGT. V lost 0 bases and J lost 5; bases outside the gene matches: 9. This CDR3 is CASSDSGAGIWETQYF. CDR3 nucleotide sequence: TGTGCCAGCAGTGACTCCGGAGCGGGAATCTGGGAGACCCAGTACTTC.

DNA for the CDR3: TGTGCCAGCAGCCGGGGACTAGCGGGGGGGTCGGACACCGGGGAGCTGTTTTTT. Translated, it gives CASSRGLAGGSDTGELFF. The gene calls are TRBV7-3 and TRBJ2-2, with TRBD2 matching over 16 bases. CDR1 and CDR2 (germline): SGHTA, FQGTGA. CDR3 length: 18 amino acids. J gave up 3 bases and V 5 bases, and 6 bases lay outside the gene matches.

This clone was seen a few times. This CDR3 reads CASDGAGGTEAFF. Written as DNA, the CDR3 is TGTGCCAGCGACGGGGCAGGGGGGACTGAAGCTTTCTTT. The chain combines TRBV2 with TRBJ1-1; the match to TRBD1 covers 7 bases. The CDR3 spans 13 residues. Germline V gene lookup returns CDR1 SNHLY and CDR2 FYNNEI. V was clipped by 8 bases and J by 5 bases; unmatched bases: 8.